The subject of this entry is one T cell receptor beta chain. Its antigen is undetermined. The sample belongs to a study of cytomegalovirus exposure and HLA in healthy donors. Broader study findings: By a later analysis, the bulk of CMV-associated TCR beta chains appeared HLA-restricted.

Primers included in the PCR were 60 Vbeta and 13 Jbeta primers. Under the authors' procedure: In a later analysis, some 10 million of approximately 86 million unique beta chains occurred in at least two donors. Libraries were prepared by immunoSEQ multiplex PCR; TCRdb keeps only in-frame clonotypes and omits some of them. V, J and clone size derive from that table, while D and trimming were established from the DNA sequence. Its table lists 200,000 or so clones. The junction had 14 bases not matched to a gene; V was cut back by 5 bases and J by 5 bases. The CDR3 has 16 residues. The V gene's germline CDR1 is SEHNR and CDR2 FQNEAQ (reference sequence).

The TCR originated in a girl aged 2-15 years in good health and CMV-seropositive. The sequencing sample was made of PBMCs. The chain combines TRBV7-9 with TRBJ2-7, with 8 nucleotides matching TRBD1. The CDR3 loop is CASSPLRTGFNNEQYF. Here the CDR3 DNA reads TGTGCCAGCAGCCCCCTACGGACAGGGTTTAACAACGAGCAGTACTTC.